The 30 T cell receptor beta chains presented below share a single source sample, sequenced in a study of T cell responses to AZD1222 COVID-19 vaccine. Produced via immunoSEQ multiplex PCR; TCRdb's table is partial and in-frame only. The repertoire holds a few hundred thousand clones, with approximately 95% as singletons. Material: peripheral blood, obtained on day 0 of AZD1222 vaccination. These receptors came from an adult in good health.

CDR3 region: CASSQGTGWNEKLFF. For the CDR3, the DNA is TGCGCCAGCAGCCAAGGGACAGGGTGGAATGAAAAACTGTTTTTT. The gene calls are TRBV4-1 and TRBJ1-4, with 8 bases that match TRBD1. This CDR3 has 15 amino acids. Germline CDR1 reads MGHRA; CDR2 reads YSYEKL. V lost 1 base and J lost 5; bases outside the gene matches: 3.

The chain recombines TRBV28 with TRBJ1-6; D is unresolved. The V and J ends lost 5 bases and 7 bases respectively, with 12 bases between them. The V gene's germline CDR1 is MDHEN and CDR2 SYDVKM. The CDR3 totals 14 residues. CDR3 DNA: TGTGCCAGCAGTAGAGGACTCATCAATTCACCCCTCCACTTT. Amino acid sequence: CASSRGLINSPLHF.

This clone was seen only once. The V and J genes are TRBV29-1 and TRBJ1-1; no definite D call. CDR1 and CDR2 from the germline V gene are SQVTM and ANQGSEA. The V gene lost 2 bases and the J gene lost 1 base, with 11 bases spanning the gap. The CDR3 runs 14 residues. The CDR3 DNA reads TGCAGCGTTGAAATGGCAGGAAGGAACACTGAAGCTTTCTTT. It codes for CSVEMAGRNTEAFF.

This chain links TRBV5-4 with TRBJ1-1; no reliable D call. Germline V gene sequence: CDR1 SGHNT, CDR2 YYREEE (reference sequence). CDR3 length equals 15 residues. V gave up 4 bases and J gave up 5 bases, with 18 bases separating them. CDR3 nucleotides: TGTGCCAGCAGCCCCCGACACGGCCGGTGGACTGAAGCTTTCTTT. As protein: CASSPRHGRWTEAFF.

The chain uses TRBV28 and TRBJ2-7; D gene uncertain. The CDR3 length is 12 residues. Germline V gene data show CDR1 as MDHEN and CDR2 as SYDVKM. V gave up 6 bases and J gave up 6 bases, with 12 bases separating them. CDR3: CASSLPLAEQYF. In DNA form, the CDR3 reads TGTGCCAGCAGCCTCCCTTTAGCCGAGCAGTACTTC.

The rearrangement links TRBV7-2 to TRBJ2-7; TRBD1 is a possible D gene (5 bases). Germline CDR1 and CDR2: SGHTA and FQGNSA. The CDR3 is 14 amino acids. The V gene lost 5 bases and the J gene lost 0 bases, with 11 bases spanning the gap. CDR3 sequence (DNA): TGTGCCAGCAGCCGTGACAGCTTCTCCTACGAGCAGTACTTC. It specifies CASSRDSFSYEQYF.

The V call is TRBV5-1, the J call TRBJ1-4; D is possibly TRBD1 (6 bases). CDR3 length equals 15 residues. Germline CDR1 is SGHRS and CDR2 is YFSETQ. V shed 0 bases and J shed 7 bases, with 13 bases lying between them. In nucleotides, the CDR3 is TGCGCCAGCAGCTTGGGACAGGTCGCATTTGAAAAACTGTTTTTT. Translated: CASSLGQVAFEKLFF.

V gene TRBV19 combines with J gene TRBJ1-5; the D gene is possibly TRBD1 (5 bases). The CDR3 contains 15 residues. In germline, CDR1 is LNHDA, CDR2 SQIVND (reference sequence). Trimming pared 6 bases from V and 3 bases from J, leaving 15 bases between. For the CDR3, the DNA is TGTGCCAGTAGCCGGGACCGCCGCGACAATCAGCCCCAGCATTTT. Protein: CASSRDRRDNQPQHF.

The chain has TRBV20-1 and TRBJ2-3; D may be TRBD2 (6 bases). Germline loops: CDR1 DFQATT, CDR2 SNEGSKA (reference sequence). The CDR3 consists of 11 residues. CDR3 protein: CRIAGTDTQYF. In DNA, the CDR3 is TGCAGGATAGCGGGCACAGATACGCAGTATTTT.

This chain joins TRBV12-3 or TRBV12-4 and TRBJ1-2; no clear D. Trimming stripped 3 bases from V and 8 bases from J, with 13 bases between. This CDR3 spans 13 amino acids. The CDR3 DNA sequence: TGTGCCAGCAGTTTCGAGGAAAGTGGGGGCTACACCTTC. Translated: CASSFEESGGYTF.

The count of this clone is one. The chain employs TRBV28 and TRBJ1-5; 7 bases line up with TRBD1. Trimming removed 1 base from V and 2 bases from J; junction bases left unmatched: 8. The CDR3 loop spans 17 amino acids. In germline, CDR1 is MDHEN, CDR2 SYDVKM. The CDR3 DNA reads TGTGCCAGCAGTTTATACCCAGGGCAGGGGGGCAATCAGCCCCAGCATTTT. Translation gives CASSLYPGQGGNQPQHF.

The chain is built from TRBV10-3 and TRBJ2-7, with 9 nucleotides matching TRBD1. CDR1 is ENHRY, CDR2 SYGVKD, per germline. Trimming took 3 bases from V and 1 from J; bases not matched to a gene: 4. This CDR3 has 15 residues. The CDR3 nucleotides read TGTGCCATCAGTGACCCTGGGACAGGGTCCTACGAGCAGTACTTC. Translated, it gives CAISDPGTGSYEQYF.

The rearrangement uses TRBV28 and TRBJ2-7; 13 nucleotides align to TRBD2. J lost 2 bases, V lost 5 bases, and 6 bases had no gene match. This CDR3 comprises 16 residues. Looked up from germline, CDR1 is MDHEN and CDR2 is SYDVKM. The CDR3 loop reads CASSTGLAGITYEQYF. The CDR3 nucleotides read TGTGCCAGCAGTACGGGACTAGCGGGAATCACCTACGAGCAGTACTTC.

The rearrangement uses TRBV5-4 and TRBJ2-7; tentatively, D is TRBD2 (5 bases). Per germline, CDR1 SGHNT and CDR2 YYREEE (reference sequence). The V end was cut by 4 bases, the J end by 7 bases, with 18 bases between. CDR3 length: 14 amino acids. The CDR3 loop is CASSLLPDEREQYF. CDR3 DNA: TGTGCCAGCAGCCTACTCCCGGACGAGCGGGAGCAGTACTTC.

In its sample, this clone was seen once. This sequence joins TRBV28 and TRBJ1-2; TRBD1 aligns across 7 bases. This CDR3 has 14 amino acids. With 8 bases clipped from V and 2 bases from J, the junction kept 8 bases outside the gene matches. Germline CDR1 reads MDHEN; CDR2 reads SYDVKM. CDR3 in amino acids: CASDDRVGNYGYTF. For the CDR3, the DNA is TGTGCCAGCGACGACAGGGTGGGGAACTATGGCTACACCTTC.

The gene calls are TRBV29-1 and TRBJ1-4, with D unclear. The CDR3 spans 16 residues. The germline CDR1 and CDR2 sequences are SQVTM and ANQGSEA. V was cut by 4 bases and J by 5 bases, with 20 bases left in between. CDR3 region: CSVGLGRPPSNEKLFF. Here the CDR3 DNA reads TGCAGCGTTGGCCTTGGGAGGCCGCCCAGCAATGAAAAACTGTTTTTT. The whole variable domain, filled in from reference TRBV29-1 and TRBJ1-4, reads SAVISQKPSRDICQRGTSLTIQCQVDSQVTMMFWYRQQPGQSLTLIATANQGSEATYESGFVIDKFPISRPNLTFSTLTVSNMSPEDSSIYLCSVGLGRPPSNEKLFFGSGTQLSVL.

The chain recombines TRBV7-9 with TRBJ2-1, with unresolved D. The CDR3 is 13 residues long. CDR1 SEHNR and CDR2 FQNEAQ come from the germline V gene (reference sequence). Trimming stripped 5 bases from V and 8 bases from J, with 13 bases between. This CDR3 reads CASSRLPGDEQFF. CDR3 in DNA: TGTGCCAGCAGCCGCCTACCTGGGGATGAGCAGTTCTTC.

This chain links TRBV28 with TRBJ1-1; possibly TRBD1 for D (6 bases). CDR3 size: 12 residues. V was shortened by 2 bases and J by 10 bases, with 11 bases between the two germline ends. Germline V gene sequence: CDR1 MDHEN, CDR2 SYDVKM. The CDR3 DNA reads TGTGCCAGCAGTTTACGGGGGGCAGTAGCTTTCTTT. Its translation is CASSLRGAVAFF.

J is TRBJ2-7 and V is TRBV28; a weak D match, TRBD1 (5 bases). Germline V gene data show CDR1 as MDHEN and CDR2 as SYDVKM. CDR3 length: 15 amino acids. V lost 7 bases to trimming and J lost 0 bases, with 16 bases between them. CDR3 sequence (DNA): TGTGCCAGCACCGGGTGGGGCTTGGGCTCCTACGAGCAGTACTTC. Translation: CASTGWGLGSYEQYF. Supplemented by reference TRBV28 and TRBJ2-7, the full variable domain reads DVKVTQSSRYLVKRTGEKVFLECVQDMDHENMFWYRQDPGLGLRLIYFSYDVKMKEKGDIPEGYSVSREKKERFSLILESASTNQTSMYLCASTGWGLGSYEQYFGPGTRLTVT.

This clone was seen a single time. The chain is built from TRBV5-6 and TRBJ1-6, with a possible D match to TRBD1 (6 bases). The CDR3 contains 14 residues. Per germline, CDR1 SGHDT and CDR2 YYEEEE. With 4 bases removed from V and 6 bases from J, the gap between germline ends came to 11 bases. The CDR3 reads CASSRDIFNSPLHF. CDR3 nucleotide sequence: TGTGCCAGCAGCAGGGACATTTTTAATTCACCCCTCCACTTT. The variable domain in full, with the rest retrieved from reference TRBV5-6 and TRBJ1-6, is DAGVTQSPTHLIKTRGQQVTLRCSPKSGHDTVSWYQQALGQGPQFIFQYYEEEERQRGNFPDRFSGHQFPNYSSELNVNALLLGDSALYLCASSRDIFNSPLHFGNGTRLTVT.

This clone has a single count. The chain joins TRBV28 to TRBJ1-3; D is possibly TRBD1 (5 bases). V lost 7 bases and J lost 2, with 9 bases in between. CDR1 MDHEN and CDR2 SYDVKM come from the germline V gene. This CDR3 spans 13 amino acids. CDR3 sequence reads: CASTGGAGNTIYF. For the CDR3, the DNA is TGTGCCAGCACGGGGGGGGCTGGAAACACCATATATTTT.

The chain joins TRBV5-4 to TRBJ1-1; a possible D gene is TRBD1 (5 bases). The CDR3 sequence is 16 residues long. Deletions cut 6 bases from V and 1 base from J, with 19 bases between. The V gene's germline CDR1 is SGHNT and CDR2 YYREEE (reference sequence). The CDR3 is CASNLGGPMGNTEAFF. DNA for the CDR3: TGTGCCAGCAACCTTGGGGGACCCATGGGGAACACTGAAGCTTTCTTT.

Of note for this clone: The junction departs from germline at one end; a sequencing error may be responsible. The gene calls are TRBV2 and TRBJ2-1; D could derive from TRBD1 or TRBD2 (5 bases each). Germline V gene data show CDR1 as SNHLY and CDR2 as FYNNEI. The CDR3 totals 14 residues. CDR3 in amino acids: CATSRDRRPNEQFF. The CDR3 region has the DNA TGTGCCACCAGTCGGGACCGTAGACCCAATGAGCAGTTCTTC.

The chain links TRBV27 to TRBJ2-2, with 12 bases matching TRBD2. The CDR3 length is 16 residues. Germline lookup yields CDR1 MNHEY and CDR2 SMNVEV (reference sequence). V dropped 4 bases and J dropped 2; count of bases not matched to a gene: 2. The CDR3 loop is CASSSSGGGNTGELFF. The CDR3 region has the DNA TGTGCCAGCAGTTCTAGCGGGGGGGGAAACACCGGGGAGCTGTTTTTT.

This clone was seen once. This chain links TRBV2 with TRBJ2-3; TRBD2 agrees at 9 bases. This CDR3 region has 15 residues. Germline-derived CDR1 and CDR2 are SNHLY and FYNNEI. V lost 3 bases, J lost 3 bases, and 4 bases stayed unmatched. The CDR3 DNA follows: TGTGCCAGCAGTGAGTTGGCGGGAGGGACAGATACGCAGTATTTT. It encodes CASSELAGGTDTQYF.

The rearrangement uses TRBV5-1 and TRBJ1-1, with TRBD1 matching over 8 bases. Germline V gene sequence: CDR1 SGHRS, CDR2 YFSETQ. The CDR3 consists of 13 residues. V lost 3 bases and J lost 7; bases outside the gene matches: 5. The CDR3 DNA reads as TGCGCCAGCAGCTCATGGACAGGGAATGAAGCTTTCTTT. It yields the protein CASSSWTGNEAFF.

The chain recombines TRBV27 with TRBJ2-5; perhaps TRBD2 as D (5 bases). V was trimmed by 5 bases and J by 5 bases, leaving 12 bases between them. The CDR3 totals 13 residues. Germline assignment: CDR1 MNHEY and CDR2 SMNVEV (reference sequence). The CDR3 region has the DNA TGTGCCAGCAGTCCCGGGGTGGGGGAGACCCAGTACTTC. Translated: CASSPGVGETQYF.

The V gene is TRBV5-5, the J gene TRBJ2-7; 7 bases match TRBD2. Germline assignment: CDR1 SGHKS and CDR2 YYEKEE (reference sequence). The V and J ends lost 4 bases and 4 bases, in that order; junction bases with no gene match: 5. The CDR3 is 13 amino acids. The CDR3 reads CASSGTTGYEQYF. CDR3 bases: TGTGCCAGCAGCGGGACTACCGGTTACGAGCAGTACTTC.

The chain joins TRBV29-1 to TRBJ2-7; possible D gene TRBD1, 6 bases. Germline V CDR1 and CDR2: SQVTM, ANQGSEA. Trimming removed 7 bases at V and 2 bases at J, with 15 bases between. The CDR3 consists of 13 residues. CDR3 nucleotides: TGCAGCGCTCTCGGGCCAGGGGCCTACGAGCAGTACTTC. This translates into CSALGPGAYEQYF.

The CDR3 DNA reads as TGCGCCAGCGAAGATAATCGGGTTGCGACGTACGAGCAGTACTTC. Its translation is CASEDNRVATYEQYF. The chain has TRBV5-1 and TRBJ2-7; D not resolved. V was pared by 7 bases and J by 4 bases, with 21 bases between. The CDR3 contains 15 residues. Germline CDR1 and CDR2: SGHRS and YFSETQ.